A single sample is the source of the 20 T cell receptor beta chains below, sequenced in a study of blood T cell repertoires in COVID-19. Clones were sequenced by immunoSEQ multiplex PCR, and TCRdb holds only the in-frame ones, with some missing. The sample lists 75,000 to 85,000 clones; about nine tenths were seen once. Sequences were obtained from peripheral blood. Receptors originate from a human donor in a cohort sampled during active COVID-19.

The chain employs TRBV7-2 and TRBJ1-5; D remains unclear. Germline assignment: CDR1 SGHTA and CDR2 FQGNSA. V lost 5 bases and J lost 6, with 11 bases in between. CDR3 size: 13 residues. This CDR3 is CASSIGWSQPQHF. CDR3 DNA sequence: TGTGCCAGCAGCATAGGGTGGAGTCAGCCCCAGCATTTT.

This clone has a single count. V is TRBV4-3 and J is TRBJ2-5; 7 bases agree with TRBD2. Germline V lookup: CDR1 LGHNA, CDR2 YSLEER. This CDR3 has 15 residues. With V trimmed by 1 base and J by 4 bases, 6 bases remained unmatched. The CDR3 region has the DNA TGCGCCAGCAGCCAAGGGACTAGGGAGGGAGAGACCCAGTACTTC. Its protein product is CASSQGTREGETQYF.

V and J are TRBV6-5 and TRBJ2-3, with 12 bases lining up with TRBD2. This CDR3 is built from 16 residues. Germline CDR1 and CDR2: MNHEY and SVGAGI. Trimming cost V 0 bases and J 3 bases; bases outside gene matches: 1. The CDR3 DNA is TGTGCCAGCAGTTACTCGACTAGCGGGAGAACAGATACGCAGTATTTT. Translation: CASSYSTSGRTDTQYF.

The V and J genes are TRBV9 and TRBJ1-1; 9 bases match TRBD1. The CDR3 runs 20 residues. Germline CDR1 SGDLS, CDR2 YYNGEE. J was trimmed by 0 bases and V by 1 base; bases with no gene match: 16. This CDR3 reads CASSVTIGTGSGGMNTEAFF. The CDR3 nucleotides read TGTGCCAGCAGCGTAACAATTGGGACAGGGAGCGGGGGCATGAACACTGAAGCTTTCTTT.

This clone occurred once. The chain joins TRBV9 to TRBJ1-6; tentative D call: TRBD1 (6 bases). The V gene's germline CDR1 is SGDLS and CDR2 YYNGEE. The CDR3 runs 18 residues. V was pared by 0 bases and J by 2 bases, with 15 bases between. The CDR3 nucleotides read TGTGCCAGCAGCGTAGACGCTGGTGGACAGACCTATAATTCACCCCTCCACTTT. This sequence encodes CASSVDAGGQTYNSPLHF.

V usage is TRBV9 and J usage is TRBJ2-3, with 7 positions matching TRBD1. V was pared by 0 bases and J by 6 bases, with 4 bases of the junction left unmatched. This CDR3 is 14 amino acids long. Germline V gene lookup returns CDR1 SGDLS and CDR2 YYNGEE. The CDR3 nucleotides read TGTGCCAGCAGCGTAGGGGGGACAGTGGATACGCAGTATTTT. Translating gives CASSVGGTVDTQYF.

This sequence joins TRBV13 and TRBJ2-7, with TRBD1 as a possible D gene (5 bases). The germline V gene has CDR1 PRHDT and CDR2 FYEKMQ (reference sequence). The CDR3 extends over 17 amino acids. V shed 5 bases and J shed 2 bases, with 22 bases lying between them. This CDR3 reads CASSLFQGTVSTYEQYF. The CDR3 DNA follows: TGTGCCAGCAGCCTTTTTCAGGGCACCGTCAGCACCTACGAGCAGTACTTC.

This clone came up once. The CDR3 spells CASSAAGLAGEGETQYF. The CDR3 nucleotides read TGTGCCAGCAGCGCCGCGGGACTAGCGGGAGAGGGGGAGACCCAGTACTTC. The chain has TRBV7-3 and TRBJ2-5, with 14 bases lining up with TRBD2. This CDR3 is built from 17 residues. V was pared by 5 bases and J by 5 bases, with 10 bases of the junction left unmatched. The V gene's germline CDR1 is SGHTA and CDR2 FQGTGA.

The chain combines TRBV5-4 with TRBJ2-4; 11 bases fit TRBD1. CDR3 length equals 17 residues. Germline V gene sequence: CDR1 SGHNT, CDR2 YYREEE (reference sequence). The trim removed 10 bases at V and 0 bases at J, leaving 12 bases unmatched. The CDR3, as DNA: TGTGCCGGCCACTCCCGGGACAGGGGGGTAGCCAAAAACATTCAGTACTTC. Translating gives CAGHSRDRGVAKNIQYF.

V is TRBV10-3 and J is TRBJ1-5; 8 bases are shared with TRBD1. The CDR3 spans 15 residues. Germline trimming cut 3 bases from V and 0 bases from J; bases unmatched to any gene: 1. Germline loops: CDR1 ENHRY, CDR2 SYGVKD. CDR3 loop: CAISEGQGSNQPQHF. In nucleotides, the CDR3 is TGTGCCATCAGTGAAGGACAGGGTAGCAATCAGCCCCAGCATTTT.

This clone was detected only once. The rearrangement links TRBV5-6 to TRBJ1-1; D gene unclear. From germline, CDR1 is SGHDT and CDR2 YYEEEE. The CDR3 is made up of 13 amino acids. V dropped 0 bases and J dropped 1 base, with 4 bases sitting between them. The CDR3 nucleotides are TGTGCCAGCAGCTTGGGAGGGAACACTGAAGCTTTCTTT. It codes for CASSLGGNTEAFF. Full variable domain (missing parts from reference TRBV5-6 and TRBJ1-1): DAGVTQSPTHLIKTRGQQVTLRCSPKSGHDTVSWYQQALGQGPQFIFQYYEEEERQRGNFPDRFSGHQFPNYSSELNVNALLLGDSALYLCASSLGGNTEAFFGQGTRLTVV.

The chain has TRBV9 and TRBJ2-7; no reliable D call. Trimming pared 1 base from V and 0 bases from J, leaving 8 bases between. This CDR3 spans 14 amino acids. Germline lookup yields CDR1 SGDLS and CDR2 YYNGEE. CDR3 residues: CASSVRVDSYEQYF. In DNA, the CDR3 is TGTGCCAGCAGCGTACGGGTTGACTCCTACGAGCAGTACTTC.

The chain employs TRBV19 and TRBJ1-5; 8 bases fit TRBD1. V shed 5 bases and J 5 bases; nucleotides not matched to a gene: 2. This CDR3 spans 13 amino acids. Germline-derived CDR1 and CDR2 are LNHDA and SQIVND (reference sequence). Here the CDR3 DNA reads TGTGCCAGTAGTTTACAGGGGGATCAGCCCCAGCATTTT. This sequence encodes CASSLQGDQPQHF.

V is TRBV5-8 and J is TRBJ2-7; D ambiguous. V lost 1 base and J lost 3, with 11 bases in between. The CDR3 totals 14 residues. Germline CDR1 reads SGHTS; CDR2 reads YDEGEE. The CDR3 DNA follows: TGTGCCAGCAGCTTGTACAGAGCAGTCTACGAGCAGTACTTC. Encoded protein: CASSLYRAVYEQYF.

V is TRBV5-1 and J is TRBJ1-3; D is ambiguous. Germline assignment: CDR1 SGHRS and CDR2 YFSETQ. There are 16 residues in the CDR3. Trimming took off 0 bases at V and 2 bases at J, with 12 bases between the two ends. CDR3 nucleotide sequence: TGCGCCAGCAGCTTGGTTGGTTCAGTTACTGGAAACACCATATATTTT. Translation gives CASSLVGSVTGNTIYF.

Written as DNA, the CDR3 is TGTGCCTGGAGTGGGGACAGGGGGGGTGAAGCTTTCTTT. Protein product: CAWSGDRGGEAFF. This chain links TRBV30 with TRBJ1-1; 11 bases map to TRBD1. Unmatched junction bases numbered 2, after V lost 1 base and J lost 7 bases. CDR3 size: 13 residues. Germline lookup yields CDR1 GTSNPN and CDR2 SVGIG (reference sequence).

A few counts support this clone. The chain couples TRBV5-5 to TRBJ1-5, with TRBD1 as a possible D gene (6 bases). The CDR3 extends over 14 amino acids. The ends were cut back, 0 bases at V and 2 bases at J, with 6 bases in the middle. Germline loops: CDR1 SGHKS, CDR2 YYEKEE (reference sequence). In DNA, the CDR3 is TGTGCCAGCAGCTTGGCAGGGGGCAATCAGCCCCAGCATTTT. This gives the protein CASSLAGGNQPQHF.

This clone was counted once. V usage is TRBV11-2 and J usage is TRBJ1-5, with D possibly being TRBD1 (6 bases). Germline V gives CDR1 SGHAT, CDR2 FQNNGV. V shed 4 bases and J shed 7 bases, with 20 bases lying between them. The CDR3 runs 16 residues. The CDR3 DNA sequence: TGTGCCAGCAGCTCCATTACAGGGCCTTCAGGGCAGCCCCAGCATTTT. Translating gives CASSSITGPSGQPQHF.

This sequence joins TRBV2 and TRBJ2-3; possible D gene TRBD1, 6 bases. The V end was cut by 6 bases, the J end by 8 bases, with 18 bases between. The CDR3 loop spans 14 amino acids. Germline CDR1 reads SNHLY; CDR2 reads FYNNEI. The CDR3 loop is CASSRRTGQSTQYF. The CDR3 DNA reads TGTGCCAGCAGCCGTAGGACGGGACAATCTACGCAGTATTTT. Based on the CDR3 plus reference TRBV2 and TRBJ2-3, the full variable domain is EPEVTQTPSHQVTQMGQEVILRCVPISNHLYFYWYRQILGQKVEFLVSFYNNEISEKSEIFDDQFSVERPDGSNFTLKIRSTKLEDSAMYFCASSRRTGQSTQYFGPGTRLTVL.

The J gene is TRBJ1-4, the V gene TRBV4-3, with D maybe TRBD1 (5 bases). From germline, CDR1 is LGHNA and CDR2 YSLEER. The V and J ends lost 3 bases and 10 bases respectively, with 15 bases between them. CDR3 length: 14 residues. CDR3 in amino acids: CASSQSGLTGKLFF. Written as DNA, the CDR3 is TGCGCCAGCAGCCAGTCGGGTTTAACAGGAAAACTGTTTTTT.